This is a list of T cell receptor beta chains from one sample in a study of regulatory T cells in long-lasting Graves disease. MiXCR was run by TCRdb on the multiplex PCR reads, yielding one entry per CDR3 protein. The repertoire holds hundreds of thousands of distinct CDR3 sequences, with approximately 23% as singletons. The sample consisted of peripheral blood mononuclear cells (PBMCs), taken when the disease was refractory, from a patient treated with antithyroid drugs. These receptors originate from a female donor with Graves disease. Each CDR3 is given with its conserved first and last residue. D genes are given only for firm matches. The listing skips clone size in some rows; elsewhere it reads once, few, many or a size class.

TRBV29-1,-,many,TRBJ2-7,TGCAGCGTTGAAGATCCACAGGATCTATCCTACGAGCAGTACTTC,CSVEDPQDLSYEQYF
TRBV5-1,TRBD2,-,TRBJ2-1,TGCGCCAGCAGCCCTCGACTAGCGGGAGTAGGGTATGAGCAGTTCTTC,CASSPRLAGVGYEQFF
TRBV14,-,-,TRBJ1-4,TGTGCCAGCAGCCAGAGTTTGGGGATTACAGGAGAAAAACTGTTTTTT,CASSQSLGITGEKLFF
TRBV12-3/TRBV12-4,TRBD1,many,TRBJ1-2,TGTGCCAGCAGGAAAGACAGGGACGCAACCGGTGGCTACACCTTC,CASRKDRDATGGYTF
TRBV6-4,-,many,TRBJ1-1,TGTGCCAGCAGTGACTCGGGACCGATGAACACTGAAGCTTTCTTT,CASSDSGPMNTEAFF
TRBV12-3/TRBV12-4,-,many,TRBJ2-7,TGTGCCAGCAGTTTTCGTCTCCTCTTTAACGAGCAGTACTTC,CASSFRLLFNEQYF
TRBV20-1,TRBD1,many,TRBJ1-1,TGCAGTGCTAGAGACCCGGGACAGGGATCAAACACTGAAGCTTTCTTT,CSARDPGQGSNTEAFF
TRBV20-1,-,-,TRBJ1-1,TGCAGTGCCGTGGTTGGAGGGACTGAAGCTTTCTTT,CSAVVGGTEAFF
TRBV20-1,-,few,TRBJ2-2,TGCAGTGCCCGGACACAAGCCGGCACCGGGGAGCTGTTTTTT,CSARTQAGTGELFF
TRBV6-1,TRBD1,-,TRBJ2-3,TGTGCCAGCAGCGTGACAGGGGATAGCACAGATACGCAGTATTTT,CASSVTGDSTDTQYF